The next 25 T cell receptor beta chains were all read from a single sample in a study of beta chain features in type 1 diabetes. These receptors lack a known antigen. The whole isolated RNA underwent reverse transcription, so sequencing captured expressed TCRB transcripts. Method: immunoSEQ multiplex PCR; TCRdb's copy keeps in-frame clones and lacks some. Of around 140,000 clones detected, approximately 10% appear once; the ten largest clones hold roughly 0.75%. General study results and limits: In all four CD4+ subsets, TCRB CDR3 length was significantly, moderately reduced in type 1 diabetes.

The sample consisted of central memory CD4+ T cells from blood. Source of these receptors: a man aged 25-45 years with type 1 diabetes.

This clone was found once. The rearrangement joins TRBV25-1 to TRBJ1-4; tentative D call: TRBD1 (6 bases). CDR1 and CDR2 from the germline V gene are MGHDK and SYGVNS. With 7 bases removed from V and 11 bases from J, the gap between germline ends came to 14 bases. This CDR3 is built from 12 residues. The chain's CDR3 is CASTGHEGKLFF. DNA of the CDR3: TGTGCCAGCACGGGACATGAAGGGAAACTGTTTTTT.

A few counts support this clone. The chain employs TRBV19 and TRBJ2-1; 9 bases match TRBD2. The V gene's germline CDR1 is LNHDA and CDR2 SQIVND (reference sequence). After removal of 4 bases from V and 0 bases from J, the junction contained 1 base not matched to a gene. The CDR3 totals 15 residues. The CDR3 sequence: CASSTSGDSYNEQFF. The DNA of the CDR3 is TGTGCCAGTAGTACTAGCGGGGACTCCTACAATGAGCAGTTCTTC.

This clone has just a few counts. The chain uses TRBV7-2 and TRBJ2-3, with a weak D call TRBD1 (6 bases). The germline V gene has CDR1 SGHTA and CDR2 FQGNSA. The CDR3 loop spans 15 amino acids. The V and J ends lost 5 bases and 3 bases respectively, with 15 bases between them. In nucleotides, the CDR3 is TGTGCCAGCAGCCAAGATGGACAGACTACAGATACGCAGTATTTT. It translates to CASSQDGQTTDTQYF.

The chain couples TRBV10-3 to TRBJ2-1, with D maybe TRBD1 (7 bases). Germline V lookup: CDR1 ENHRY, CDR2 SYGVKD. V was trimmed by 6 bases and J by 1 base, leaving 16 bases between them. There are 16 residues in the CDR3. The DNA of the CDR3 is TGTGCCATCAGCCTCAACAGGGGAGGTTCCTACAATGAGCAGTTCTTC. Protein: CAISLNRGGSYNEQFF.

Only a few counts were recorded for this clone. The chain recombines TRBV4-3 with TRBJ2-3, with a possible D match to TRBD2 (7 bases). The V gene lost 1 base and the J gene lost 3 bases, with 11 bases spanning the gap. The CDR3 runs to 15 residues. CDR1 and CDR2 (germline): LGHNA, YSLEER. CDR3 DNA sequence: TGCGCCAGCAGCCAAGTGAGGGGGGGGACAGATACGCAGTATTTT. It yields the protein CASSQVRGGTDTQYF.

The chain employs TRBV6-1 and TRBJ1-5; TRBD1 matches at 8 bases. The CDR3 totals 14 residues. The germline V gene encodes CDR1 MNHNS and CDR2 SASEGT. Germline trimming cut 6 bases from V and 7 bases from J; bases unmatched to any gene: 8. The CDR3 sequence is CASSGQGALQPQHF. Written as DNA, the CDR3 is TGTGCCAGCAGCGGCCAGGGGGCCTTGCAGCCCCAGCATTTT.

This clone was seen a few times. This rearrangement joins TRBV4-2 to TRBJ1-2; 9 nucleotides match TRBD1. Germline V gives CDR1 LGHNA, CDR2 YNFKEQ. The CDR3 length is 13 residues. Trimming cost V 6 bases and J 2 bases; bases outside gene matches: 1. The CDR3 protein is CASRGQGNYGYTF. CDR3 sequence (DNA): TGTGCCAGCAGGGGACAGGGCAACTATGGCTACACCTTC.

This clone was observed a few times. The chain uses TRBV18 and TRBJ1-5, with D tentatively TRBD1 (6 bases). V gave up 6 bases and J gave up 1 base, with 10 bases separating them. CDR3 length: 14 residues. The germline CDR1 and CDR2 sequences are KGHSH and LQKENI. The CDR3 loop is CASSPDRSNQPQHF. CDR3 nucleotides: TGTGCCAGCTCGCCCGACAGGAGCAATCAGCCCCAGCATTTT.

This clone turned up a few times. The rearrangement joins TRBV12-5 to TRBJ1-2; 11 bases map to TRBD1. This CDR3 is 14 amino acids long. J was trimmed by 4 bases and V by 5 bases; bases with no gene match: 3. Germline CDR1 LGHNT, CDR2 FRNRAP. The CDR3 DNA reads as TGTGCTAGTGGTATCGGGACAGGGGGCTATGGCTACACCTTC. It translates to CASGIGTGGYGYTF.

This clone was counted between two and nine times. The genes are TRBV7-9 and TRBJ2-2; possibly TRBD2 for D (5 bases). This CDR3 comprises 14 residues. The germline V and J ends were trimmed by 5 bases and 5 bases, with 12 bases remaining between them. Germline values: CDR1 SEHNR, CDR2 FQNEAQ (reference sequence). The DNA for the CDR3 is TGTGCCAGCAGCACCTCGGGGAAGACCGGGGAGCTGTTTTTT. Translating it yields CASSTSGKTGELFF.

This clone occurred a few times. V and J are TRBV19 and TRBJ1-1, with 9 bases fitting TRBD1. Germline CDR1 is LNHDA and CDR2 is SQIVND (reference sequence). V was pared by 5 bases and J by 3 bases, with 4 bases of the junction left unmatched. The CDR3 extends over 14 amino acids. CDR3 coding DNA: TGTGCCAGTAGTTGGGACAGGGACCACACTGAAGCTTTCTTT. Protein sequence: CASSWDRDHTEAFF.

The chain joins TRBV5-1 to TRBJ2-2; 7 nucleotides align to TRBD2. The CDR3 has 14 residues. The germline CDR1 and CDR2 sequences are SGHRS and YFSETQ. V trimming: 7 bases; J trimming: 6 bases; junction bases outside the gene matches: 9. The CDR3 bases are TGCGCCAGCCAAGGCGGGGGAGTAGCCGGGGAGCTGTTTTTT. Translating gives CASQGGGVAGELFF. Variable domain in full (rest from reference TRBV5-1 and TRBJ2-2): KAGVTQTPRYLIKTRGQQVTLSCSPISGHRSVSWYQQTPGQGLQFLFEYFSETQRNKGNFPGRFSGRQFSNSRSEMNVSTLELGDSALYLCASQGGGVAGELFFGEGSRLTVL.

This chain connects TRBV7-8 to TRBJ1-2, with D possibly being TRBD1 (6 bases). This CDR3 spans 15 amino acids. CDR1 and CDR2 from the germline V gene are SGHVS and FQNEAQ. The ends were cut back, 1 base at V and 0 bases at J, with 9 bases in the middle. The CDR3 sequence: CASSLVGAPNYGYTF. CDR3 bases: TGTGCCAGCAGCTTAGTGGGGGCCCCTAACTATGGCTACACCTTC.

In nucleotides, the CDR3 is TGTGCCATCAGTGAGTCAGGAGCGGACGGAAACACCATATATTTT. Its protein product is CAISESGADGNTIYF. The rearrangement uses TRBV10-3 and TRBJ1-3, with D unclear. CDR3 length: 15 residues. Germline CDR1 is ENHRY and CDR2 is SYGVKD. Trimming stripped 0 bases from V and 4 bases from J, with 10 bases between.

The V and J genes are TRBV29-1 and TRBJ2-7; possible D gene TRBD1, 6 bases. Trimming cost V 7 bases and J 7 bases, with 26 bases left between them. The germline CDR1 and CDR2 sequences are SQVTM and ANQGSEA. The CDR3 length is 15 residues. The CDR3 here is CSASGPGAPPTEQYF. CDR3 DNA: TGCAGCGCTAGTGGGCCAGGGGCCCCCCCGACGGAGCAGTACTTC.

The chain's CDR3 is CASTLIRTVGEQFF. The CDR3 DNA follows: TGTGCCAGCACCCTAATTCGGACAGTTGGTGAGCAGTTCTTC. The V gene is TRBV11-2, the J gene TRBJ2-1; D perhaps matches TRBD1 (6 bases). Germline loops: CDR1 SGHAT, CDR2 FQNNGV. V was clipped by 7 bases and J by 9 bases, with 19 bases between them. The CDR3 loop spans 14 amino acids.

A few counts support this clone. The gene calls are TRBV2 and TRBJ1-6; 7 nucleotides line up with TRBD1. Germline CDR1 is SNHLY and CDR2 is FYNNEI. CDR3 length equals 14 residues. With 1 base clipped from V and 10 bases from J, the junction kept 4 bases outside the gene matches. The DNA for the CDR3 is TGTGCCAGCAGTGAAGAGACAGGGAACTCACCCCTCCACTTT. It specifies CASSEETGNSPLHF. Full variable domain (outside the CDR3, taken from reference TRBV2 and TRBJ1-6): EPEVTQTPSHQVTQMGQEVILRCVPISNHLYFYWYRQILGQKVEFLVSFYNNEISEKSEIFDDQFSVERPDGSNFTLKIRSTKLEDSAMYFCASSEETGNSPLHFGNGTRLTVT.

The chain has TRBV6-1 and TRBJ1-5, with D perhaps TRBD1 (5 bases). The length of the CDR3 is 14 residues. The ends were cut back, 5 bases at V and 1 base at J, with 9 bases in the middle. Germline values: CDR1 MNHNS, CDR2 SASEGT. CDR3 loop: CASSSPGSNQPQHF. The CDR3 nucleotides are TGTGCCAGCAGTTCCCCAGGGAGCAATCAGCCCCAGCATTTT.

V gene TRBV5-4 combines with J gene TRBJ2-4, with 7 bases fitting TRBD1. Trimming cost V 0 bases and J 5 bases; bases outside gene matches: 5. The CDR3 spans 15 residues. Germline assignment: CDR1 SGHNT and CDR2 YYREEE (reference sequence). The CDR3 protein is CASSLGGGPQNIQYF. The CDR3, as DNA: TGTGCCAGCAGCTTGGGAGGGGGCCCCCAAAACATTCAGTACTTC. Drawing the rest from reference TRBV5-4 and TRBJ2-4, the complete variable domain is ETGVTQSPTHLIKTRGQQVTLRCSSQSGHNTVSWYQQALGQGPQFIFQYYREEENGRGNFPPRFSGLQFPNYSSELNVNALELDDSALYLCASSLGGGPQNIQYFGAGTRLSVL.

This clone was observed a few times. V usage is TRBV5-6 and J usage is TRBJ2-7, with 13 bases that match TRBD2. The V gene's germline CDR1 is SGHDT and CDR2 YYEEEE. V gave up 8 bases and J gave up 2 bases; unmatched junction bases: 4. The CDR3 extends over 14 amino acids. The CDR3 DNA sequence: TGTGCCAGTGGGACTAGCGGGGCCCCCTACGAGCAGTACTTC. This translates into CASGTSGAPYEQYF.

This clone was detected a few times. The CDR3 here is CASSESGANVLTF. For the CDR3, the DNA is TGTGCCAGCAGTGAATCAGGGGCCAACGTCCTGACTTTC. The rearrangement joins TRBV25-1 to TRBJ2-6; no clear D gene. This CDR3 is 13 amino acids long. CDR1 is MGHDK and CDR2 is SYGVNS in the germline V gene. The V gene lost 1 base and the J gene lost 4 bases, with 2 bases spanning the gap.

Details on this clone: Likely a read error: the CDR3 ends without its conserved phenylalanine or tryptophan. The DNA is left out, because the CDR3 cannot be placed on it with certainty; the CDR3 is given as TCRdb lists it. This chain connects TRBV23-1 to TRBJ2-7; whether TRBD2, the table's D call, matches the DNA was not checked. TRBV23-1 is classed as an ORF, of uncertain function. Both ends counted, the CDR3 spans 10 residues. The CDR3 sequence is CASSQSREVH.

This clone was seen just once. The chain is built from TRBV27 and TRBJ1-1; no definite D call. Trimming stripped 6 bases from V and 1 base from J, with 12 bases between. CDR1 is MNHEY and CDR2 is SMNVEV in the germline V gene (reference sequence). The CDR3 is made up of 14 amino acids. CDR3 coding DNA: TGTGCCAGCAGGACCAGGATCCCGAACACTGAAGCTTTCTTT. Translation gives CASRTRIPNTEAFF.

There are a few counts of this clone. This chain links TRBV7-6 with TRBJ2-1; D may be TRBD2 (7 bases). Germline V gene lookup returns CDR1 SGHVS and CDR2 FNYEAQ. V was pared by 5 bases and J by 1 base, with 12 bases between. The CDR3 has 15 residues. The CDR3 loop is CASSVGGASYNEQFF. In DNA, the CDR3 is TGTGCCAGCAGCGTGGGGGGGGCATCCTACAATGAGCAGTTCTTC.

This clone was counted only a few times. This chain connects TRBV4-3 to TRBJ2-7, with 7 nucleotides matching TRBD1. Germline assignment: CDR1 LGHNA and CDR2 YSLEER. With V trimmed by 1 base and J by 7 bases, 7 bases remained unmatched. This CDR3 comprises 14 residues. Here the CDR3 reads CASSQVDRAREQYF. CDR3 nucleotides: TGCGCCAGCAGCCAAGTCGACAGGGCGCGGGAGCAGTACTTC.